This T cell receptor beta chain is drawn from a study of T-cell reconstitution after alpha-beta-depleted transplantation in children. Study results and caveats: TCRbeta diversity was high at day 60 in some patients (a result of surviving recipient T cells and thymic progenitors). T-cell numbers and diversity, one year after transplant, stemmed largely from T cells that were newly produced.

Preparation of the TCRbeta library was carried out with unique molecular identifiers. TCRdb reprocessed the PCR reads via MiXCR and lists one record per CDR3 protein. Of 500,000 to 600,000 distinct CDR3 sequences listed, 20% to 30% are singletons. The CDR3 is made up of 12 amino acids. The germline gives CDR1 SQVTM, CDR2 ANQGSEA. V lost 7 bases and J 3 bases, leaving 11 bases between the germline ends. With regard to this clonotype: The antigen is not known.

The receptor comes from a boy younger than two with Wiskott-Aldrich syndrome, due to receive a stem cell transplant. Source: PBMCs, taken before TCRalphabeta/CD19-depleted stem cell transplant. The V gene is TRBV29-1, the J gene TRBJ2-3; D uncertain. The CDR3: CSGAGPTDTQYF. CDR3 DNA: TGCAGCGGTGCCGGACCGACAGATACGCAGTATTTT.